Reported below is one T cell receptor beta chain. With 10 bases removed from V and 6 bases from J, the gap between germline ends came to 16 bases. The CDR3 has 13 amino acids. In germline, CDR1 is LNHDA, CDR2 SQIVND (reference sequence). The data originate from a study of T-cell memory formation after mild COVID-19. Via MiXCR, TCRdb re-called the 5' RACE reads, giving one row per CDR3 protein. The data contain just over 60,000 distinct CDR3 sequences, about a tenth of them singletons. This chain uses TRBV19 with TRBJ2-1; D may be TRBD2 (5 bases). This receptor was identified in a man younger than 35 who had mild COVID-19 (a few samples of this study predate the infection). Cell type and time point are not known. The specimen sequenced was PBMCs or a T cell subset sorted from them (not recorded which). In nucleotides, the CDR3 is TGTGCCACCCAACTTGTCGGGGTCAATGAGCAGTTCTTC. Translating it yields CATQLVGVNEQFF.